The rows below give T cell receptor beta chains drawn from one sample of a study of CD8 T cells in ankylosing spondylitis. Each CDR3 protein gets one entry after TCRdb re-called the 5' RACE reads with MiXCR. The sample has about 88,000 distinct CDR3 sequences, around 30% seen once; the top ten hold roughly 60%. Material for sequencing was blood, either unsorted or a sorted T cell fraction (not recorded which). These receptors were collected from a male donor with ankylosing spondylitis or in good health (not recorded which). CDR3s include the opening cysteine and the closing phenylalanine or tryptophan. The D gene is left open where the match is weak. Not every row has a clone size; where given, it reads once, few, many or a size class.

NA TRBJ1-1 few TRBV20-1 CSAREAGYTEAFF TGCAGTGCTAGAGAAGCAGGTTACACTGAAGCTTTCTTT
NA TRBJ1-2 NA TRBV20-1 CSARNVYRQTNYGYTF TGCAGTGCTAGAAATGTGTACCGACAAACTAACTATGGCTACACCTTC
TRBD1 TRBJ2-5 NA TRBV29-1 CSVKRTGAGETQYF TGCAGCGTCAAACGAACAGGGGCTGGAGAGACCCAGTACTTC
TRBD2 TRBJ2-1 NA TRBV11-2 CASSFQRGDYNEQFF TGTGCCAGCAGCTTCCAGCGGGGGGATTACAATGAGCAGTTCTTC
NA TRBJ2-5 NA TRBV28 CASRNREAETQYF TGTGCCAGCAGAAACAGGGAGGCAGAGACCCAGTACTTC
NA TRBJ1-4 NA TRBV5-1 CASSRTGTTNEKLFF TGCGCCAGCAGCCGAACGGGCACAACTAATGAAAAACTGTTTTTT
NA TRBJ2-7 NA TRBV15 CATSRDPRTAEQYF TGTGCCACCAGCAGGGATCCAAGGACAGCCGAGCAGTACTTC
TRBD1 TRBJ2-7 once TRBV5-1 CASRQETGSYEQYF TGCGCCAGCCGCCAGGAGACAGGGAGTTACGAGCAGTACTTC
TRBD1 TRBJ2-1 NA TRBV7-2 CASSPGTGSSYNEQFF TGTGCCAGCAGCCCTGGGACAGGGAGCTCCTACAATGAGCAGTTCTTC
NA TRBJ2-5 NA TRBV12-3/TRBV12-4 CASSIDLPQETQYF TGTGCCAGCAGTATCGACTTGCCACAAGAGACCCAGTACTTC
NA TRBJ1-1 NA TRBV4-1 CASSQVTGRMNTEAFF TGCGCCAGCAGCCAAGTAACGGGACGCATGAACACTGAAGCTTTCTTT
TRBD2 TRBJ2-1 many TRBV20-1 CSAGLGTSEEQFF TGCAGTGCTGGCCTCGGGACTAGCGAAGAGCAGTTCTTC